This TCR beta chain was recovered during a study of neurological immune-mediated disorders. Study-wide findings and caveats: None of the CDR3 amino acid sequences of expanded clones were shared across subjects, and this suggested private repertoires in all groups.

The CDR3 contains 17 residues. J gave up 7 bases and V 3 bases, and 12 bases lay outside the gene matches. Germline V gene lookup returns CDR1 MDHEN and CDR2 SYDVKM. In its sample, this clonotype was seen many times. Its antigen is unknown. Noted time point: longitudinal time-point 3. The unsorted libraries had their origin in 2 million PBMCs stored at -80 C. Sequencing runs each yielded over 160 million TCR-beta sequences from 15-18 subjects. TCRdb itself ran the 5' RACE reads through MiXCR, one entry per CDR3 protein. Of approximately 45,000 distinct CDR3 sequences in the sample, around an eighth are singletons; the top ten hold about an eighth.

The source is a young man in good health. Material for sequencing was PBMCs. The chain has TRBV28 and TRBJ2-1; 10 positions agree with TRBD2. The CDR3 protein is CASSFPTGSGRGNEQFF. In nucleotides, the CDR3 is TGTGCCAGCAGTTTCCCCACGGGGAGCGGGAGGGGTAATGAGCAGTTCTTC.